Listed here are 27 T cell receptor beta chains from one sample, sequenced in a study of blood T cell repertoires in COVID-19. Produced via immunoSEQ multiplex PCR; TCRdb's table is partial and in-frame only. The data contain around 150,000 clones, roughly 82% of them singletons. The sample comprised peripheral blood. These receptors all stem from a man between 65 and 79 years old with acute or convalescent COVID-19.

V is TRBV2 and J is TRBJ2-2, with 9 bases that match TRBD2. V was clipped by 7 bases and J by 0 bases; unmatched bases: 3. Per germline, CDR1 SNHLY and CDR2 FYNNEI. This CDR3 has 15 amino acids. The CDR3 region has the DNA TGTGCCAGCAAGGCTAGCGGGGCGAACACCGGGGAGCTGTTTTTT. Encoded protein: CASKASGANTGELFF.

This clone was seen more than once but under ten times. The rearrangement uses TRBV27 and TRBJ1-3, with 10 bases matching TRBD1. The CDR3 is 19 amino acids. J lost 2 bases, V lost 3 bases, and 13 bases had no gene match. Germline CDR1 is MNHEY and CDR2 is SMNVEV (reference sequence). CDR3 region: CASSFPSTGQGVPGNTIYF. The CDR3 coding sequence is TGTGCCAGCAGTTTCCCCTCAACTGGACAGGGGGTGCCTGGAAACACCATATATTTT.

The chain carries TRBV7-2 and TRBJ2-7; the match to TRBD2 covers 8 bases. Germline CDR1 reads SGHTA; CDR2 reads FQGNSA. The CDR3 spans 14 residues. J gave up 5 bases and V 3 bases, and 6 bases lay outside the gene matches. The CDR3 is CASSFGFGGDEQYF. For the CDR3, the DNA is TGTGCCAGCAGCTTTGGGTTCGGGGGGGACGAGCAGTACTTC.

CDR3: CASSPIVGIVGYF. CDR3 in DNA: TGTGCCAGCAGCCCGATTGTCGGGATCGTCGGATACTTC. The rearrangement links TRBV11-2 to TRBJ2-5, with a tentative D call TRBD2 (5 bases). Germline V CDR1 and CDR2: SGHAT, FQNNGV. V lost 5 bases and J 14 bases, leaving 21 bases between the germline ends. This CDR3 region has 13 residues. Full variable domain (missing parts from reference TRBV11-2 and TRBJ2-5): EAGVAQSPRYKIIEKRQSVAFWCNPISGHATLYWYQQILGQGPKLLIQFQNNGVVDDSQLPKDRFSAERLKGVDSTLKIQPAKLEDSAVYLCASSPIVGIVGYFGPGTRLLVL.

The rearrangement uses TRBV28 and TRBJ1-2, with 9 positions matching TRBD1. V lost 6 bases to trimming and J lost 8 bases; unmatched junction nucleotides: 16. Germline lookup yields CDR1 MDHEN and CDR2 SYDVKM. The CDR3 totals 16 residues. The CDR3 DNA reads TGTGCCAGCAGAAGCACAGGGGGCCCCATTTTATTGGGCTACACCTTC. This encodes CASRSTGGPILLGYTF.

J is TRBJ1-4 and V is TRBV6-2 or TRBV6-3; weak D call: TRBD1 (5 bases). The germline V and J ends were trimmed by 4 bases and 10 bases, with 7 bases remaining between them. Per germline, CDR1 MNHEY and CDR2 SVGEGT. The CDR3 spans 11 residues. CDR3: CASSFDRKLFF. CDR3 sequence (DNA): TGTGCCAGCAGTTTCGACAGAAAACTGTTTTTT.

This clone was seen more than once but under ten times. This chain joins TRBV15 and TRBJ1-3; D is possibly TRBD1 (6 bases). Germline V lookup: CDR1 LNHNV, CDR2 YYDKDF (reference sequence). The CDR3 length is 16 residues. The V and J ends lost 1 base and 0 bases respectively, with 10 bases between them. CDR3: CATSRGGQISGNTIYF. The CDR3 nucleotides read TGTGCCACCAGCAGAGGGGGGCAGATCTCTGGAAACACCATATATTTT.

The J gene is TRBJ1-1, the V gene TRBV18, with 8 nucleotides matching TRBD1. Per germline, CDR1 KGHSH and CDR2 LQKENI. V lost 5 bases to trimming and J lost 2 bases; unmatched junction nucleotides: 7. The CDR3 runs 15 residues. This CDR3 reads CASSGRQGINTEAFF. In DNA, the CDR3 is TGTGCCAGCTCAGGCCGACAGGGGATAAACACTGAAGCTTTCTTT.

This rearrangement joins TRBV7-9 to TRBJ1-1; D is ambiguous. V was pared by 1 base and J by 3 bases, with 9 bases between. CDR3 length equals 14 residues. The germline V gene has CDR1 SEHNR and CDR2 FQNEAQ (reference sequence). The CDR3 sequence is CASSLVLQDTEAFF. DNA of the CDR3: TGTGCCAGCAGCTTAGTTTTGCAGGACACTGAAGCTTTCTTT.

This clone was observed a handful of times. The chain recombines TRBV27 with TRBJ2-4, with D perhaps TRBD1 (5 bases). Germline CDR1 and CDR2: MNHEY and SMNVEV (reference sequence). The CDR3 has 13 amino acids. V shed 11 bases and J shed 0 bases, with 11 bases lying between them. For the CDR3, the DNA is TGTGCCGTCTCAGGGTCAGCCAAAAACATTCAGTACTTC. It encodes CAVSGSAKNIQYF.

This rearrangement joins TRBV23-1 to TRBJ1-4, with D tentatively TRBD1 (5 bases). TRBV23-1 is reported as an ORF; its role is uncertain. V was cut by 5 bases and J by 7 bases, with 20 bases left in between. CDR3 length equals 16 residues. This chain's CDR3 is CASSETAGALCEKLFF. The CDR3 DNA follows: TGCGCCAGCAGTGAGACAGCGGGCGCGTTGTGTGAAAAACTGTTTTTT.

This clone has only one observation. The rearrangement joins TRBV5-1 to TRBJ1-4; D unresolved. This CDR3 has 14 residues. The germline V and J ends were trimmed by 2 bases and 8 bases, with 13 bases remaining between them. CDR1 is SGHRS, CDR2 YFSETQ, per germline. Here the CDR3 DNA reads TGCGCCAGCAGCTTCGGGATGGGGAAGGAAAAACTGTTTTTT. Translated, it gives CASSFGMGKEKLFF.

The genes are TRBV6-5 and TRBJ1-4; 10 nucleotides agree with TRBD1. The V gene end was trimmed by 7 bases and the J gene end by 7 bases; junction bases not matched to a gene: 9. The CDR3 spans 15 residues. The V gene's germline CDR1 is MNHEY and CDR2 SVGAGI. The CDR3 reads CASKSSGTGAEKLFF. Here the CDR3 DNA reads TGTGCCAGCAAGTCTTCCGGGACAGGGGCTGAAAAACTGTTTTTT.

The J gene is TRBJ2-1, the V gene TRBV28; perhaps TRBD2 as D (6 bases). V gave up 2 bases and J gave up 9 bases, with 11 bases separating them. Germline values: CDR1 MDHEN, CDR2 SYDVKM. The CDR3 sequence is 13 residues long. The CDR3 spells CASSLRVAVEQFF. In DNA form, the CDR3 reads TGTGCCAGCAGTTTACGAGTAGCGGTTGAGCAGTTCTTC.

This sequence joins TRBV6-5 and TRBJ2-7; no clear D. Germline CDR1 and CDR2: MNHEY and SVGAGI. The length of the CDR3 is 11 residues. Trimming cost V 4 bases and J 2 bases, with 3 bases left between them. The CDR3 is CASSSTYEQYF. CDR3 DNA sequence: TGTGCCAGCAGTTCTACCTACGAGCAGTACTTC.

This clone was picked up one time. V is TRBV7-2 and J is TRBJ1-5, with 8 bases lining up with TRBD1. The V gene's germline CDR1 is SGHTA and CDR2 FQGNSA. CDR3 size: 14 residues. Trimming cost V 5 bases and J 6 bases; bases outside gene matches: 6. CDR3 sequence: CASSQTGGVQPQHF. As DNA, the CDR3 is TGTGCCAGCAGCCAAACAGGGGGGGTTCAGCCCCAGCATTTT.

This chain uses TRBV7-3 with TRBJ2-5; maybe TRBD2 (6 bases). The CDR3 contains 16 residues. CDR1 and CDR2 (germline): SGHTA, FQGTGA. The V and J ends lost 2 bases and 5 bases respectively, with 18 bases between them. CDR3 loop: CASSLGIAGSGETQYF. As DNA, the CDR3 is TGTGCCAGCAGCTTAGGGATTGCGGGGTCCGGGGAGACCCAGTACTTC.

The chain recombines TRBV18 with TRBJ2-5, with 10 bases fitting TRBD2. This CDR3 spans 16 amino acids. Germline loops: CDR1 KGHSH, CDR2 LQKENI. After removal of 3 bases from V and 5 bases from J, the junction contained 9 bases not matched to a gene. CDR3 coding DNA: TGTGCCAGCTCACCCCAGGAGCTAGCGGGAGTTGAGACCCAGTACTTC. Protein: CASSPQELAGVETQYF. Filled out from reference TRBV18 and TRBJ2-5, the complete variable domain reads NAGVMQNPRHLVRRRGQEARLRCSPMKGHSHVYWYRQLPEEGLKFMVYLQKENIIDESGMPKERFSAEFPKEGPSILRIQQVVRGDSAAYFCASSPQELAGVETQYFGPGTRLLVL.

CDR3 loop: CASSNSGSYEQYF. The CDR3 DNA sequence: TGTGCCAGCTCAAATAGCGGGAGTTACGAGCAGTACTTC. The V call is TRBV18, the J call TRBJ2-7; 9 bases fit TRBD2. CDR3 length: 13 residues. CDR1 is KGHSH, CDR2 LQKENI, per germline. Losses at the gene ends were 5 bases for V and 4 bases for J; bases not matched to a gene: 3.

The chain combines TRBV5-5 with TRBJ2-2; unclear D gene. V lost 0 bases and J 0 bases, leaving 9 bases between the germline ends. Germline CDR1 reads SGHKS; CDR2 reads YYEKEE (reference sequence). The CDR3 totals 16 residues. DNA of the CDR3: TGTGCCAGCAGCTTGGCCCCGGGTACGAACACCGGGGAGCTGTTTTTT. Its translation is CASSLAPGTNTGELFF.

The CDR3 DNA is TGTGCCAGCAGCTCCCAGGGAGGGGATACGCAGTATTTT. It yields the protein CASSSQGGDTQYF. The gene calls are TRBV13 and TRBJ2-3, with 7 positions matching TRBD2. J lost 6 bases, V lost 4 bases, and 4 bases had no gene match. The length of the CDR3 is 13 residues. The V gene's germline CDR1 is PRHDT and CDR2 FYEKMQ (reference sequence).

V is TRBV15 and J is TRBJ2-3; D remains unclear. In germline, CDR1 is LNHNV, CDR2 YYDKDF (reference sequence). There are 12 residues in the CDR3. Trimming pared 2 bases from V and 10 bases from J, leaving 10 bases between. CDR3 DNA: TGTGCCACCAGCAGAAACGGGTTGGCGCAGTATTTT. It encodes CATSRNGLAQYF. Together with reference TRBV15 and TRBJ2-3, the CDR3 gives the full variable domain: DAMVIQNPRYQVTQFGKPVTLSCSQTLNHNVMYWYQQKSSQAPKLLFHYYDKDFNNEADTPDNFQSRRPNTSFCFLDIRSPGLGDTAMYLCATSRNGLAQYFGPGTRLTVL.

V is TRBV7-2 and J is TRBJ2-7, with a tentative D call TRBD2 (5 bases). The CDR3 has 14 amino acids. With 5 bases removed from V and 6 bases from J, the gap between germline ends came to 17 bases. Germline values: CDR1 SGHTA, CDR2 FQGNSA. The CDR3 region is CASSKPGVLGEQYF. CDR3 in DNA: TGTGCCAGCAGCAAACCCGGGGTTTTGGGCGAGCAGTACTTC.

The chain is built from TRBV28 and TRBJ1-5, with 8 bases fitting TRBD1. The J segment lost 7 bases and the V segment lost 6 bases, leaving 8 bases of the junction unmatched. This CDR3 spans 14 amino acids. Per the germline V gene, CDR1 is MDHEN and CDR2 is SYDVKM. CDR3 sequence (DNA): TGTGCCAGCAGCGAGACAGGGGAAAGGCAGCCCCAGCATTTT. Translation gives CASSETGERQPQHF.

The chain is built from TRBV5-1 and TRBJ2-6; D unresolved. The CDR3 contains 16 residues. Germline V gene sequence: CDR1 SGHRS, CDR2 YFSETQ. Trimming left V 2 bases short and J 4 bases short, with 13 bases between. The CDR3 region has the DNA TGCGCCAGCAGCTTTATCCTTTCGGTAGGGGCCAACGTCCTGACTTTC. Its protein product is CASSFILSVGANVLTF.

The chain combines TRBV10-3 with TRBJ2-6; TRBD1 matches at 8 bases. Germline V gene sequence: CDR1 ENHRY, CDR2 SYGVKD. This CDR3 spans 18 amino acids. J gave up 3 bases and V 3 bases, and 10 bases lay outside the gene matches. As DNA, the CDR3 is TGTGCCATCAGTGACCTGTCACAGGGGGTCTTTGGGGCCAACGTCCTGACTTTC. Its translation: CAISDLSQGVFGANVLTF.

Details on this clone: The sample holds other DNA sequences that translate to the same CDR3. The chain uses TRBV3-1 (or the pseudogene TRBV3-2) and TRBJ1-4; the match to TRBD1 covers 7 bases. This CDR3 is 16 amino acids long. Germline trimming cut 3 bases from V and 2 bases from J; bases unmatched to any gene: 6. Germline V CDR1 and CDR2: LGHDT, YNNKEL (reference sequence). Written as DNA, the CDR3 is TGTGCCAGCAGCCAGACAGGGTCGGGGACTAATGAAAAACTGTTTTTT. It specifies CASSQTGSGTNEKLFF.